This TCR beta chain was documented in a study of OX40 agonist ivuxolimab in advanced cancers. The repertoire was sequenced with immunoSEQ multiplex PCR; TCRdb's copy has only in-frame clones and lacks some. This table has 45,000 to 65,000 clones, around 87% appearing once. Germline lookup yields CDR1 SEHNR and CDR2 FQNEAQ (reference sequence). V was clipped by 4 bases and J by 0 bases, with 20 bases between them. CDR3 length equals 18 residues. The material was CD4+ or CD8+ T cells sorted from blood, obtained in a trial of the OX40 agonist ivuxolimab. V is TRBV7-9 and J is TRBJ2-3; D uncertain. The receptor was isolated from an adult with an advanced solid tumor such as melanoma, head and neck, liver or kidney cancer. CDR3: CASSSIRYRAASTDTQYF. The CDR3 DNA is TGTGCCAGCAGCTCAATTAGATATAGGGCCGCTAGCACAGATACGCAGTATTTT.